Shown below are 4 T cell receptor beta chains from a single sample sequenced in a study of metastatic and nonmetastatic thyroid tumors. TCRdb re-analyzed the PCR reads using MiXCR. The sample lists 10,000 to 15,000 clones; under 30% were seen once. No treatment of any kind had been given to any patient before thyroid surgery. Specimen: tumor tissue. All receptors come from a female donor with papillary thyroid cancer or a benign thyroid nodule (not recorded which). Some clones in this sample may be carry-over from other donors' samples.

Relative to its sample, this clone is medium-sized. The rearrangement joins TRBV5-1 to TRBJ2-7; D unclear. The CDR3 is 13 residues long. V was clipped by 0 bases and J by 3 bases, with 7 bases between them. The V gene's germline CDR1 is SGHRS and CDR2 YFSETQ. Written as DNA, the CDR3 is TGCGCCAGCAGCTTGGAATCTATCTACGAGCAGTACTTC. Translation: CASSLESIYEQYF. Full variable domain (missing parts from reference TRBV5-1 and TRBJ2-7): KAGVTQTPRYLIKTRGQQVTLSCSPISGHRSVSWYQQTPGQGLQFLFEYFSETQRNKGNFPGRFSGRQFSNSRSEMNVSTLELGDSALYLCASSLESIYEQYFGPGTRLTVT.

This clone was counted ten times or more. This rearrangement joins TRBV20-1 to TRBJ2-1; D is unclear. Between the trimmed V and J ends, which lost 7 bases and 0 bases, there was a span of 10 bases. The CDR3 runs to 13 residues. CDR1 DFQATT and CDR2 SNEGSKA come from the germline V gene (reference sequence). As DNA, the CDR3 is TGCAGTGGGAGTACGAGCTCCTACAATGAGCAGTTCTTC. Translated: CSGSTSSYNEQFF.

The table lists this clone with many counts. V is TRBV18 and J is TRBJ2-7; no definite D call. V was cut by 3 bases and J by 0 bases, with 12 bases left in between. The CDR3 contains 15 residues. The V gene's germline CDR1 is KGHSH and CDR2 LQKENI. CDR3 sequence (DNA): TGTGCCAGCTCACCCGCGGACGTGAGCTCCTACGAGCAGTACTTC. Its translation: CASSPADVSSYEQYF.

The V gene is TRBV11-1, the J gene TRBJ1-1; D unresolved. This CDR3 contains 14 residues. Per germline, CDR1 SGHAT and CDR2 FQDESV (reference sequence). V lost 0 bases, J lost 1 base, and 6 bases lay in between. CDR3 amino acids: CASSLAATNTEAFF. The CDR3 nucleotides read TGTGCCAGCAGCTTAGCCGCCACGAACACTGAAGCTTTCTTT.